These T cell receptor beta chains were read from a single sample in a study of response to subunit inactivated influenza vaccine. TCRdb itself ran the RT-PCR reads through MiXCR, one entry per CDR3 protein. The sample shows 590,000 or so distinct CDR3 sequences, roughly 15% of them seen only once. Sequencing used PBMCs from blood, obtained 14 to 15 days before vaccination. Receptors were obtained from a man aged 50-60 years who received an inactivated influenza vaccine. Each CDR3 is given with its conserved first and last residue. The D gene is left open where the match is weak. Clone size is not always given. Where it is, it says once, few, many or a class for expanded clones.

V gene	J gene	D gene	clone size	CDR3 protein	CDR3 DNA
TRBV29-1	TRBJ2-1	TRBD1	-	CSVEDRGQANEQFF	TGCAGCGTTGAAGATCGGGGACAGGCCAATGAGCAGTTCTTC
TRBV4-3	TRBJ1-1	-	-	CASSQDPGRGLTEAFF	TGCGCCAGCAGCCAAGACCCCGGCAGGGGCCTAACCGAAGCTTTCTTT
TRBV6-5	TRBJ1-2	-	-	CASSYAGQGYGYTF	TGTGCCAGCAGTTACGCGGGACAAGGTTATGGCTACACCTTC
TRBV20-1	TRBJ1-4	-	-	CSARQGARSTNEKLFF	TGCAGTGCTAGACAAGGAGCCCGCTCAACTAATGAAAAACTGTTTTTT
TRBV5-1	TRBJ2-1	-	few	CASSLPHKRDGQFF	TGCGCCAGCAGCTTGCCCCATAAGCGCGATGGGCAGTTCTTC
TRBV20-1	TRBJ2-7	-	few	CSASGHLSPISYEQYF	TGCAGTGCTAGTGGGCACTTATCGCCTATCTCCTACGAGCAGTACTTC
TRBV13	TRBJ2-1	-	few	CASSTQYNEQFF	TGTGCCAGCAGCACTCAGTACAATGAGCAGTTCTTC
TRBV12-3/TRBV12-4	TRBJ2-7	-	many	CASSQKLGSSYEQYF	TGTGCCAGCAGTCAAAAACTTGGGAGCTCCTACGAGCAGTACTTC
TRBV20-1	TRBJ1-5	-	-	CSARGVTDNRPQHF	TGCAGTGCTAGGGGGGTGACAGACAATCGACCCCAGCATTTT
TRBV4-1	TRBJ2-1	-	few	CASSQGSLRDRDNEQFF	TGCGCCAGCAGCCAAGGGTCTCTGCGGGATAGGGACAATGAGCAGTTCTTC
TRBV6-6	TRBJ1-1	-	-	CASIEAFF	TGTGCCAGCATTGAAGCTTTCTTT
TRBV7-2	TRBJ1-1	-	-	CASSLAWGQNTEAFF	TGTGCCAGCAGCTTAGCTTGGGGGCAGAACACTGAAGCTTTCTTT
TRBV2	TRBJ1-2	-	many	CASSDSGYYGYTF	TGTGCCAGCAGTGATTCAGGGTACTATGGCTACACCTTC
TRBV19	TRBJ2-2	TRBD1	few	CATTGGFATGELFF	TGTGCCACCACAGGGGGCTTTGCCACCGGGGAGCTGTTTTTT
TRBV3-1	TRBJ2-2	-	-	CASSQVAAGELFF	TGTGCCAGCAGCCAAGTCGCAGCCGGGGAGCTGTTTTTT
TRBV30	TRBJ2-1	TRBD1	-	CACRGTGNNEQFF	TGTGCCTGTCGTGGGACAGGGAACAATGAGCAGTTCTTC
TRBV20-1	TRBJ1-1	TRBD1	few	CSAFSTGGTEAFF	TGCAGTGCTTTTTCAACAGGGGGCACCGAAGCTTTCTTT
TRBV12-3/TRBV12-4	TRBJ2-1	-	many	CASSLGATSRGNEQFF	TGTGCCAGCAGTCTCGGAGCCACTAGCAGGGGCAATGAGCAGTTCTTC
TRBV12-3/TRBV12-4	TRBJ1-2	TRBD1	few	CASSRTGGSYGYTF	TGTGCCAGCAGTAGGACAGGGGGCAGCTATGGCTACACCTTC
TRBV29-1	TRBJ2-7	TRBD1	many	CSVALTGVEQYF	TGCAGCGTTGCCCTGACAGGGGTCGAGCAGTACTTC